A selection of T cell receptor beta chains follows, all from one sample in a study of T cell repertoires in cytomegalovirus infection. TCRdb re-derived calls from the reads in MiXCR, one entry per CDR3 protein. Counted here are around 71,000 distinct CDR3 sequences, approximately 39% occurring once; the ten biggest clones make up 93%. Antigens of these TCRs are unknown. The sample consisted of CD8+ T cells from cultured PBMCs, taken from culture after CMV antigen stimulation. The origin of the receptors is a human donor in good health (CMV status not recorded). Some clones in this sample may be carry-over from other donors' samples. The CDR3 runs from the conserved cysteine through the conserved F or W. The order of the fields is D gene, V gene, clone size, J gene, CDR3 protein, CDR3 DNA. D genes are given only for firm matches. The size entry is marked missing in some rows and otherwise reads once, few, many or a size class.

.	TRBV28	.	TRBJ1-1	CASSFAGMNTEAFF	TGTGCCAGCAGTTTCGCAGGAATGAACACTGAAGCTTTCTTT
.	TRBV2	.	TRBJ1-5	CASSELGASNQPQHF	TGTGCCAGCAGTGAATTGGGCGCGAGCAATCAGCCCCAGCATTTT
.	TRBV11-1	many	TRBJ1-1	CASSRTRTVLDTEAFF	TGTGCCAGCAGCAGAACAAGGACAGTGTTGGACACTGAAGCTTTCTTT
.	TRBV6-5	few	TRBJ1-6	CATWTLADNSPLHF	TGTGCCACCTGGACTTTGGCCGATAATTCACCCCTCCACTTT
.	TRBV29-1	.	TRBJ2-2	CSVAGPGDTGELFF	TGCAGCGTTGCCGGACCCGGGGACACCGGGGAGCTGTTTTTT
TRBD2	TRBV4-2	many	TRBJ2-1	CASSQEGPQSGGAYNEQFF	TGTGCCAGCAGCCAAGAGGGCCCCCAGAGCGGGGGGGCCTACAATGAGCAGTTCTTC
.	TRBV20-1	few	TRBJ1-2	CSARDTGLLYGYTF	TGCAGTGCCCGGGACACCGGGCTTCTATATGGCTACACCTTC
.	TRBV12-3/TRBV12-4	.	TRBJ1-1	CASSFGTLNTEAFF	TGTGCCAGCAGTTTTGGGACACTCAACACTGAAGCTTTCTTT
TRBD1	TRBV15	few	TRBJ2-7	CATSRDIQGVGYEQYF	TGTGCCACCAGCAGAGATATCCAGGGGGTAGGCTACGAGCAGTACTTC
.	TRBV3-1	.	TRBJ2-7	CASSLTGLSTEQYF	TGTGCCAGCAGCCTGACAGGACTAAGTACCGAGCAGTACTTC
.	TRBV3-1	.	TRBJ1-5	CASSQGNLAIVGNQPQHF	TGTGCCAGCAGCCAAGGAAATCTAGCCATAGTCGGCAATCAGCCCCAGCATTTT
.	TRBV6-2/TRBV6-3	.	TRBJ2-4	CASSLGGGPGAENIQYF	TGTGCCAGCAGCCTAGGGGGAGGCCCGGGAGCCGAAAACATTCAGTACTTC
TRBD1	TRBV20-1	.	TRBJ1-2	CSASMDREILYGYTF	TGCAGTGCTAGTATGGACAGGGAGATTCTCTATGGCTACACCTTC
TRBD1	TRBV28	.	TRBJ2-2	CASLDRDTGELFF	TGTGCCAGCTTGGACAGGGACACCGGGGAGCTGTTTTTT
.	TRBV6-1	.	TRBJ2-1	CASSESWVDEQFF	TGTGCCAGCAGTGAGAGTTGGGTGGATGAGCAGTTCTTC
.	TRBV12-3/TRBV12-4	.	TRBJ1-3	CASSFLDRALYGNTIYF	TGTGCCAGCAGTTTTTTGGACCGAGCTCTGTATGGAAACACCATATATTTT
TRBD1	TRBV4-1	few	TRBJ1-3	CASSHILGTVGSSGNTIYF	TGCGCCAGCAGCCACATACTCGGGACAGTGGGCAGCTCTGGAAACACCATATATTTT
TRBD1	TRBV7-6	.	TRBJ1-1	CASSRRTGRVNTEAFF	TGTGCCAGCAGCCGACGGACAGGGAGGGTGAACACTGAAGCTTTCTTT
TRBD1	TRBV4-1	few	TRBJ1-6	CASSPQGRTGGNSPLHF	TGCGCCAGCAGCCCCCAGGGGCGGACAGGGGGTAATTCACCCCTCCACTTT
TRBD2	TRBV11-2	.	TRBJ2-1	CASSSTSGVVEQFF	TGTGCCAGCAGCTCGACTAGCGGGGTGGTTGAGCAGTTCTTC
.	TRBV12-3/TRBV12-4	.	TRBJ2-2	CASSFEGMTNTGELFF	TGTGCCAGCAGTTTTGAGGGGATGACGAACACCGGGGAGCTGTTTTTT
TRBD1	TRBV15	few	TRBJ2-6	CATLDRGLGANVLTF	TGTGCCACCCTGGACAGGGGGCTTGGGGCCAACGTCCTGACTTTC
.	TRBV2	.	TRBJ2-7	CASSEARGGRNEQYF	TGTGCCAGCAGTGAAGCGCGGGGAGGCCGAAACGAGCAGTACTTC
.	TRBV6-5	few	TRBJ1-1	CASSYSAGANTEAFF	TGTGCCAGCAGTTACTCGGCAGGGGCCAACACTGAAGCTTTCTTT
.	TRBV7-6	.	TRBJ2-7	CASIGDNLYEQYF	TGTGCCAGCATTGGGGACAACCTCTACGAGCAGTACTTC
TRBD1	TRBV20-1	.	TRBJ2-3	CSARDRAGQGTDTQYF	TGCAGTGCTAGAGATAGGGCAGGACAGGGCACAGATACGCAGTATTTT
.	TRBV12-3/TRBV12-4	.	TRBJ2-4	CASRQTENIQYF	TGTGCCAGCAGGCAAACGGAAAACATTCAGTACTTC
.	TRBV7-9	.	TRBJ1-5	CASSRGAQPQHF	TGTGCCAGCAGCCGCGGGGCGCAGCCCCAGCATTTT
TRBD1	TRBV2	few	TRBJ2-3	CAIPGTGTNTQYF	TGTGCCATCCCCGGGACAGGCACAAATACGCAGTATTTT
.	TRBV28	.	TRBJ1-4	CASKTENEKLFF	TGTGCCAGCAAGACGGAAAATGAAAAACTGTTTTTT
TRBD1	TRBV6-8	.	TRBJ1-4	CASSYGQGGEKLFF	TGTGCCAGCAGTTACGGACAGGGTGGAGAAAAACTGTTTTTT
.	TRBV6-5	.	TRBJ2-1	CASSYWGGEQFF	TGTGCCAGCAGTTACTGGGGTGGGGAGCAGTTCTTC
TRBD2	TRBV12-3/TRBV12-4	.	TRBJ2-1	CASRQAGGLYNEQFF	TGTGCCAGCAGGCAAGCGGGGGGCCTCTACAATGAGCAGTTCTTC
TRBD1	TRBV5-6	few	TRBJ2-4	CASSSTGTGEIKNIQYF	TGTGCCAGCAGCAGTACCGGGACAGGGGAAATCAAAAACATTCAGTACTTC
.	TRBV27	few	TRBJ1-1	CASSLSLNTEAFF	TGTGCCAGCAGCTTATCTCTGAACACTGAAGCTTTCTTT
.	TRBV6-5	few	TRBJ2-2	CASSYSGTGELFF	TGTGCCAGCAGTTACTCGGGCACCGGGGAGCTGTTTTTT
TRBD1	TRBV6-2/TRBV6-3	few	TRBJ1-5	CASSPPDRLNQPQHF	TGTGCCAGCAGTCCGCCGGACAGGCTCAATCAGCCCCAGCATTTT
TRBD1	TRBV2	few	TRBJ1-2	CASSDSDRGLDGYTF	TGTGCCAGCAGTGACTCGGACAGGGGGCTTGATGGCTACACCTTC
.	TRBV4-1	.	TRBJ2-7	CASSPSEGFEQYF	TGCGCCAGCAGCCCGAGTGAGGGCTTCGAGCAGTACTTC
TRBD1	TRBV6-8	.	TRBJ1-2	CASSYSIGGRYGYTF	TGTGCCAGCAGTTACTCGATAGGGGGCCGCTATGGCTACACCTTC
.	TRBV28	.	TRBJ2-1	CASSLGGPLFEQFF	TGTGCCAGCAGTTTAGGAGGTCCTCTCTTTGAGCAGTTCTTC
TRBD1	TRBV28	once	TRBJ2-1	CASREDRGRNNEQFF	TGTGCCAGCCGGGAGGACAGGGGAAGGAACAATGAGCAGTTCTTC
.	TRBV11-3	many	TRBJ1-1	CASSLHFGENTEAFF	TGTGCCAGCAGTTTACACTTTGGGGAGAACACTGAAGCTTTCTTT
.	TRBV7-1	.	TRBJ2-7	CASSPPSRGRHEQYF	TGTGCCAGCAGCCCCCCCTCCCGAGGTCGCCACGAGCAGTACTTC
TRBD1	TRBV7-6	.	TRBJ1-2	CASSLAHTGGYGYTF	TGTGCCAGCAGCTTAGCCCATACAGGGGGCTATGGCTACACCTTC
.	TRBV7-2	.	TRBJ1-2	CASSLASSGVESGYTF	TGTGCCAGCAGCTTAGCGTCTTCAGGGGTGGAAAGTGGCTACACCTTC
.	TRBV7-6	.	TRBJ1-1	CASMVTEDGEAFF	TGTGCCAGCATGGTCACCGAGGACGGTGAAGCTTTCTTT
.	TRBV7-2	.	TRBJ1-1	CASSFAYTEAFF	TGTGCCAGCAGCTTCGCTTACACTGAAGCTTTCTTT
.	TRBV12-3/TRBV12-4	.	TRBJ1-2	CASSLEGLGYTF	TGTGCCAGCAGTTTAGAGGGGCTAGGCTACACCTTC
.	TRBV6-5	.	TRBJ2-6	CASSYSGANVLTF	TGTGCCAGCAGTTATTCTGGGGCCAACGTCCTGACTTTC
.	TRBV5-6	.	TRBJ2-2	CASSWGYLRDTGELFF	TGTGCCAGCAGCTGGGGGTATCTACGGGACACCGGGGAGCTGTTTTTT
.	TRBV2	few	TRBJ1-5	CASRLRDFGNQPQHF	TGTGCCAGCAGGTTAAGGGATTTTGGCAATCAGCCCCAGCATTTT
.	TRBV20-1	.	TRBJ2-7	CSAREKYLSLEQYF	TGCAGTGCTAGAGAAAAGTATCTGTCTCTGGAGCAGTACTTC
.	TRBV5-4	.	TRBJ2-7	CASSLGISEQYF	TGTGCCAGCAGCTTGGGAATCAGTGAGCAGTACTTC
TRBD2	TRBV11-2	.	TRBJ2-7	CASSLAASGGSHEQYF	TGTGCCAGCAGCTTAGCCGCATCGGGGGGGTCACACGAGCAGTACTTC
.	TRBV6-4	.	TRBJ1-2	CASMPDRNYGYTF	TGTGCCAGCATGCCAGACAGGAACTATGGCTACACCTTC
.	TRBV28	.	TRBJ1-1	CASSGVAGRDTEAFF	TGTGCCAGCAGTGGCGTAGCAGGGAGAGACACTGAAGCTTTCTTT
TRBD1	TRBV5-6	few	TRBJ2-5	CASSLTDWTGSETQYF	TGTGCCAGCAGCTTAACCGACTGGACAGGGAGTGAGACCCAGTACTTC
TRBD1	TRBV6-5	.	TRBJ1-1	CASISYGTDDRNTEAFF	TGTGCCAGCATTTCATATGGGACAGACGACAGGAACACTGAAGCTTTCTTT
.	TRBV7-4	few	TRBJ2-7	CASSLEGLAYEQYF	TGTGCCAGCAGCTTAGAAGGTCTTGCCTACGAGCAGTACTTC